This entry concerns a single T cell receptor beta chain. This record belongs to a study of T cells in localized non-small cell lung cancer. Germline assignment: CDR1 SEHNR and CDR2 FQNEAQ (reference sequence). V was cut by 5 bases and J by 4 bases, with 11 bases left in between. The CDR3 is 13 residues long. TCRdb keeps only in-frame clones here, not all; method: immunoSEQ multiplex PCR. The top ten clones hold 22% of a sample with about 22,000 clones, around nine tenths of them seen once. This chain joins TRBV7-9 and TRBJ1-2; D unclear. The TCR sequence derives from a man aged 40 to 69 with stage II squamous cell lung carcinoma. Sample: PBMCs, taken before any cancer treatment. The CDR3: CASSRRGGYGYTF. In DNA, the CDR3 is TGTGCCAGCAGCCGACGAGGCGGCTATGGCTACACCTTC.